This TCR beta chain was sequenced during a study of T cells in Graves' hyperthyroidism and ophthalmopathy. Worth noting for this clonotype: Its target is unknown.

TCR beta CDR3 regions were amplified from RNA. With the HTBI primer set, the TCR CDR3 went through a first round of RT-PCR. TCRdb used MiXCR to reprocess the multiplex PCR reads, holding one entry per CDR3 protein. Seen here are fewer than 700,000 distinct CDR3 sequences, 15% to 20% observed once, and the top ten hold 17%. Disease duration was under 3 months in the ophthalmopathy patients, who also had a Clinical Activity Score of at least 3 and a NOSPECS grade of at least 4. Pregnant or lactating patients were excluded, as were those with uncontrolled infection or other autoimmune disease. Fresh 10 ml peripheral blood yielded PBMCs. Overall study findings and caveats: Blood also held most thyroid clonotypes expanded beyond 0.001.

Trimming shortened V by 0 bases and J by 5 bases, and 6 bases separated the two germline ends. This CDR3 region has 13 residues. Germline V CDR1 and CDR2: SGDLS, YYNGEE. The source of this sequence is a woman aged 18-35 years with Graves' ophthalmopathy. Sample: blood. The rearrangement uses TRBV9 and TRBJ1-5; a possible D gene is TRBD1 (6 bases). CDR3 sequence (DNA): TGTGCCAGCAGCGTAGCAGGGGATCAGCCCCAGCATTTT. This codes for CASSVAGDQPQHF.